Presented here are 17 T cell receptor beta chains from one specimen sequenced in a study of CD8+ T cells in alopecia areata. After isolation, RNA underwent reverse transcription to generate cDNA as the sequencing template. TCRdb keeps only in-frame clones here, not all; method: immunoSEQ multiplex PCR. The counts give over 250,000 clones, none of them seen only once; 1.2% is held by the top ten. Sorting of pooled cutaneous lymph node cells was based on CD4, CD8alpha, NKG2D, NKG2ACE and other markers. The sample taken for sequencing was CD4+ T cells sorted from a lymph node. These receptor sequences come from a C3H/HeJ mouse with alopecia areata. These mice share the MHC haplotype H2-k.

This clone was counted between two and nine times. Genes and germline come from the mouse. The read terminates 4 residues ahead of where the CDR3 ends, so the germline J gene completes it. V and J are TRBV13-1 and TRBJ2-5; 8 bases match TRBD2. CDR3 length: 14 residues. V lost 4 bases, J lost 3 bases, and 4 bases stayed unmatched. The V gene's germline CDR1 is NSHNY and CDR2 SYGAGN. This chain's CDR3 is CASSPGGIQDTQYF. CDR3 bases read: TGTGCCAGCAGTCCTGGGGGGATACAAGAC.

This clone was picked up a small number of times. Gene names and germline refer to mouse. The read is 4 residues too short to cover the CDR3 end, so that end is filled in from the germline J gene. This chain joins TRBV17 and TRBJ2-2; 8 positions match TRBD2. The V segment lost 0 bases and the J segment 3 bases; nucleotides outside the gene matches: 6. CDR1 is MNHDT, CDR2 YYDKIL, per germline. The CDR3 sequence is 17 residues long. Partial CDR3 DNA: TGTGCTAGCAGTAGAGATATCTGGGGGGAGGACACCGGG. This encodes CASSRDIWGEDTG. The whole CDR3 region reads CASSRDIWGEDTGQLYF.

With regard to this clone: Mouse gene names and germline throughout. CDR3 sequence reads: CASSQEQGWAEQFF. The sequenced CDR3 bases are TGTGCCAGCAGCCAAGAACAGGGCTGGGCT. This sequence joins TRBV5 and TRBJ2-1; D might be TRBD1 (6 bases). The read finishes 4 residues shy of the CDR3 end, and the germline J gene is used to complete it. The CDR3 runs to 14 residues. Germline lookup yields CDR1 LGHNA and CDR2 YNLKQL (reference sequence).

This clone came up a few times. Gene labels here are mouse ones. The read is 4 residues too short to cover the CDR3 end, so that end is filled in from the germline J gene. The chain links TRBV19 to TRBJ2-3, with D perhaps matching TRBD1 (5 bases). Germline V gene lookup returns CDR1 FNHDT and CDR2 SITEND (reference sequence). The V end was cut by 5 bases, the J end by 0 bases, with 13 bases between. CDR3 length equals 15 residues. CDR3 bases read: TGTGCCAGCAGCCCGACTAGGGGTAGTGCAGAA. Its protein is CASSPTRGSAE. The CDR3 in its entirety is CASSPTRGSAETLYF.

Only a few counts were recorded for this clone. Gene labels here are mouse ones. The sequence runs out 4 residues before the end of the CDR3; the remainder is reconstructed from the germline J gene. The chain recombines TRBV13-1 with TRBJ2-5; TRBD2 matches at 8 bases. There are 14 residues in the CDR3. The J segment lost 2 bases and the V segment lost 5 bases, leaving 4 bases of the junction unmatched. Germline lookup yields CDR1 NSHNY and CDR2 SYGAGN. CDR3 residues: CASSMTGVQDTQYF. The sequenced CDR3 bases are TGTGCCAGCAGCATGACTGGGGTCCAAGAC.

Worth noting for this clone: Here the gene names and germline are mouse. The same CDR3 is also encoded by other DNA sequences in this sample. CDR3 DNA (partial): TGTGCCAGCAGTATGAGGGGAGTCTATGCT. Amino acid sequence: CASSMRGVYA. The full CDR3 protein is CASSMRGVYAEQFF. V usage is TRBV19 and J usage is TRBJ2-1, with TRBD1 as a possible D gene (5 bases). From the germline J gene comes the end of the CDR3, since the read stops 4 residues before it. The CDR3 extends over 14 amino acids. CDR1 is FNHDT and CDR2 is SITEND in the germline V gene (reference sequence). With 2 bases removed from V and 3 bases from J, the gap between germline ends came to 9 bases.

Worth noting for this clone: Gene names follow the mouse nomenclature. The read falls 4 residues short of the CDR3 end, and the missing part is taken from the germline J gene. The chain uses TRBV31 and TRBJ1-1, with D perhaps TRBD1 (6 bases). The CDR3 has 13 residues. Trimming removed 1 base from V and 3 bases from J, with 9 bases in between. Germline V gene sequence: CDR1 GKSSPN, CDR2 SITVG. The CDR3 spells CAWSRGAHTEVFF. CDR3 bases read: TGTGCCTGGAGTCGGGGGGCGCACACA.

This clone was counted a few times. Genes and germline come from the mouse. The read gets to within 4 residues of the CDR3 end, and the germline J gene fills in the rest. The chain has TRBV1 and TRBJ2-1; TRBD2 aligns across 8 bases. This CDR3 comprises 15 residues. Looked up from germline, CDR1 is NSQYPW and CDR2 is LRSPGD (reference sequence). Trimming cost V 2 bases and J 4 bases; bases outside gene matches: 4. This chain's CDR3 is CTCSARLGLYAEQFF. The sequenced CDR3 bases are TGCACCTGCAGTGCACGACTGGGGCTTTATGCT. The full variable domain, completed using reference TRBV1 and TRBJ2-1, is VTLLEQNPRWRLVPRGQAVNLRCILKNSQYPWMSWYQQDLQKQLQWLFTLRSPGDKEVKSLPGADYLATRVTDTELRLQVANMSQGRTLYCTCSARLGLYAEQFFGPGTRLTVL.

This clone was picked up a small number of times. Gene names follow the mouse nomenclature. The read finishes 4 residues shy of the CDR3 end, and the germline J gene is used to complete it. Additional DNA sequences in this sample encode the identical CDR3. The chain recombines TRBV1 with TRBJ2-3, with D perhaps assigned TRBD1 or TRBD2 (5 bases each). CDR1 and CDR2 (germline): NSQYPW, LRSPGD (reference sequence). This CDR3 region has 14 residues. V lost 1 base to trimming and J lost 3 bases, with 8 bases between them. Partial CDR3 DNA: TGCACCTGCAGTGCAGGGGGCGCGGCAGAA. It translates to CTCSAGGAAE. The entire CDR3 sequence reads CTCSAGGAAETLYF. The whole variable domain, filled in from reference TRBV1 and TRBJ2-3, reads VTLLEQNPRWRLVPRGQAVNLRCILKNSQYPWMSWYQQDLQKQLQWLFTLRSPGDKEVKSLPGADYLATRVTDTELRLQVANMSQGRTLYCTCSAGGAAETLYFGSGTRLTVL.

Worth noting for this clone: Mouse gene names apply. The observed sequence ends 4 residues before the CDR3 terminus, with the missing tail filled in from the germline J gene. The identical CDR3 is also encoded by other nucleotide sequences in the sample. The V and J genes are TRBV19 and TRBJ2-3, with 7 bases lining up with TRBD2. Germline V gene data show CDR1 as FNHDT and CDR2 as SITEND (reference sequence). The CDR3 spans 14 residues. V was pared by 2 bases and J by 3 bases, with 3 bases of the junction left unmatched. CDR3 amino acids: CASSMGGVAETLYF. The sequenced CDR3 bases are TGTGCCAGCAGTATGGGGGGGGTAGCAGAA.

Only a few counts were recorded for this clone. Each gene name is a mouse one. The CDR3 end lies 4 residues beyond the end of the read and is filled in from the germline J gene. Other nucleotide sequences in the sample specify the same CDR3. J is TRBJ2-1 and V is TRBV13-2; no reliable D call. Trimming shortened V by 2 bases and J by 4 bases, and 4 bases separated the two germline ends. The CDR3 is 12 residues long. CDR1 and CDR2 (germline): NNHNN, SYGAGS (reference sequence). CDR3 DNA, as far as it was read: TGTGCCAGCGGTGAGGGGTATGCT. It is translated as CASGEGYA. The CDR3 in its entirety is CASGEGYAEQFF.

This clone was seen a few times. Gene names follow the mouse nomenclature. The read falls 4 residues short of the CDR3 end, and the missing part is taken from the germline J gene. The rearrangement joins TRBV17 to TRBJ1-2; possibly TRBD1 for D (6 bases). Trimming shortened V by 0 bases and J by 0 bases, and 11 bases separated the two germline ends. This CDR3 comprises 16 residues. The germline V gene has CDR1 MNHDT and CDR2 YYDKIL. CDR3 bases read: TGTGCTAGCAGTAGAGAACCCGGGACAACAAACTCC. Protein sequence: CASSREPGTTNS. The whole CDR3 region reads CASSREPGTTNSDYTF.

On this clone: The gene symbols are mouse symbols. The sequence runs out 4 residues before the end of the CDR3; the remainder is reconstructed from the germline J gene. Other DNA sequences in the sample encode the same CDR3. The genes are TRBV5 and TRBJ2-3; D not certain. The germline V gene encodes CDR1 LGHNA and CDR2 YNLKQL (reference sequence). CDR3 length: 15 residues. V lost 1 base and J lost 0, with 8 bases in between. CDR3 bases read: TGTGCCAGCAGCCAAGGTACACCTAGTGCAGAA. Translation gives CASSQGTPSAE. The entire CDR3 is CASSQGTPSAETLYF.

This clone was seen more than once but under ten times. The listed genes are named as in mouse. The CDR3 is cut off 4 residues early in the read; its end comes from the germline J gene. Other DNA sequences of this sample code for an identical CDR3. The chain has TRBV13-1 and TRBJ1-1, with TRBD1 matching over 8 bases. Germline loops: CDR1 NSHNY, CDR2 SYGAGN. The CDR3 totals 13 residues. J gave up 1 base and V 7 bases, and 3 bases lay outside the gene matches. Partial CDR3 DNA: TGTGCCAGCGGACAGGGTAGAAACACA. As protein: CASGQGRNT. The whole CDR3 sequence is CASGQGRNTEVFF.

In regard to this clone: Mouse germline and gene names are used. The read falls 4 residues short of the CDR3 end, and the missing part is taken from the germline J gene. The rearrangement uses TRBV13-3 and TRBJ1-1; weak D call: TRBD1 (5 bases). With 1 base removed from V and 3 bases from J, the gap between germline ends came to 10 bases. Germline V gene lookup returns CDR1 NNHDY and CDR2 SYVADS. This CDR3 contains 14 residues. The CDR3 spells CASSDYGGDTEVFF. The CDR3 bases that were read are TGTGCCAGCAGTGATTACGGGGGGGACACA.

About this clone itself: All gene names here are mouse names. The read ends 4 residues early relative to the CDR3; the germline J gene fills the gap. Other DNA sequences in the same sample also yield this CDR3. The rearrangement joins TRBV31 to TRBJ1-2; TRBD1 aligns across 8 bases. CDR3 length equals 13 residues. Germline loops: CDR1 GKSSPN, CDR2 SITVG. V was clipped by 0 bases and J by 4 bases; unmatched bases: 1. Incomplete CDR3 DNA: TGTGCCTGGAGTCTAGACAGGGGCTCC. Translated: CAWSLDRGS. In full, the CDR3 is CAWSLDRGSDYTF.

For this clone: The gene names here belong to mouse. The read ends 4 residues early relative to the CDR3; the germline J gene fills the gap. The V call is TRBV17, the J call TRBJ2-7; D is possibly TRBD2 (7 bases). The V gene lost 2 bases and the J gene lost 3 bases, with 11 bases spanning the gap. Looked up from germline, CDR1 is MNHDT and CDR2 is YYDKIL. This CDR3 is built from 14 residues. The CDR3 sequence is CASSRSGGLYEQYF. The CDR3 DNA, read in part, is TGTGCTAGCAGTAGATCTGGGGGCCTCTAT.